A single sample gave rise to the 15 T cell receptor beta chains below, sequenced in a study of graft-versus-host responses after intestinal transplantation. The data were produced by immunoSEQ multiplex PCR, yet TCRdb's version contains in-frame clones alone and is incomplete. The table includes approximately 6,300 clones, about 20% detected once. The starting material was alloreactive CD4+ T cells from a mixed lymphocyte reaction culture, obtained before transplantation. Sample subset: CFSE-low proliferating T cells sorted from approximately six-day pre-transplant mixed lymphocyte reaction (GvH or HvG direction). Source of these receptors: a human patient who was an organ donor for intestinal transplantation.

The V gene is TRBV7-9, the J gene TRBJ1-1, with D possibly TRBD1 on 6 matching bases. This CDR3 spans 14 amino acids. V was cut by 1 base and J by 3 bases, with 9 bases left in between. Per germline, CDR1 SEHNR and CDR2 FQNEAQ (reference sequence). The DNA of the CDR3 is TGTGCCAGCAGCTTAGAGGACAGCTACACTGAAGCTTTCTTT. This sequence encodes CASSLEDSYTEAFF.

V and J are TRBV7-9 and TRBJ2-1; D remains unclear. The V end was cut by 4 bases, the J end by 9 bases, with 10 bases between. The CDR3 is 12 residues long. In germline, CDR1 is SEHNR, CDR2 FQNEAQ (reference sequence). CDR3 amino acids: CASSSIMGEQFF. CDR3 DNA sequence: TGTGCCAGCAGCTCGATCATGGGTGAGCAGTTCTTC.

The CDR3 DNA reads as TGCGCCAGCAGCCAAGGAGGGGGCGATGGCACCGGGGAGCTGTTTTTT. Protein: CASSQGGGDGTGELFF. V is TRBV4-3 and J is TRBJ2-2; 7 positions agree with TRBD1. Germline-derived CDR1 and CDR2 are LGHNA and YSLEER. The CDR3 sequence is 16 residues long. V shed 1 base, J shed 4 bases, and the junction held 6 bases outside the gene matches.

This clone has a handful of counts. The chain has TRBV7-3 and TRBJ2-7; TRBD1 might be the D (6 bases). Germline V gene sequence: CDR1 SGHTA, CDR2 FQGTGA. Deletions cut 5 bases from V and 0 bases from J, with 8 bases between. The CDR3 loop spans 13 amino acids. CDR3 nucleotides: TGTGCCAGCAGCCCAGGGGCCTCCTACGAGCAGTACTTC. Its protein product is CASSPGASYEQYF.

The V and J genes are TRBV19 and TRBJ2-2; 11 bases are shared with TRBD1. Trimming cost V 6 bases and J 4 bases; bases outside gene matches: 4. Germline loops: CDR1 LNHDA, CDR2 SQIVND (reference sequence). The length of the CDR3 is 15 residues. CDR3 nucleotides: TGTGCCAGTAGCACCGGGACAGGGGGCACCGGGGAGCTGTTTTTT. It translates to CASSTGTGGTGELFF.

The V gene is TRBV11-2, the J gene TRBJ1-3, with D possibly TRBD1 on 5 matching bases. Per germline, CDR1 SGHAT and CDR2 FQNNGV. V was cut by 3 bases and J by 0 bases, with 12 bases left in between. The CDR3 extends over 16 amino acids. CDR3 in DNA: TGTGCCAGCAGCTTCTATGGGGGGTTCTCTGGAAACACCATATATTTT. Translated: CASSFYGGFSGNTIYF.

This chain connects TRBV23-1 to TRBJ2-5, with 10 positions matching TRBD2. TRBV23-1 is an ORF for which the function is uncertain. The V and J ends lost 2 bases and 5 bases, in that order; junction bases with no gene match: 5. The length of the CDR3 is 15 residues. CDR3 sequence: CASSQNSGGRETQYF. CDR3 bases: TGCGCCAGCAGTCAAAATAGCGGGGGGAGGGAGACCCAGTACTTC.

By sample share, this clone is large (0.1 to 1%). DNA of the CDR3: TGTGCCAGCTCGCTGACAGCTACGGGAACTGAAGCTTTCTTT. Encoded protein: CASSLTATGTEAFF. V usage is TRBV18 and J usage is TRBJ1-1; tentatively, D is TRBD1 (5 bases). Germline V gives CDR1 KGHSH, CDR2 LQKENI. This CDR3 contains 14 residues. The V gene lost 6 bases and the J gene lost 5 bases, with 16 bases spanning the gap.

This clone was picked up many times. The rearrangement uses TRBV6-5 and TRBJ1-2; 8 bases agree with TRBD1. Losses at the gene ends were 6 bases for V and 6 bases for J; bases not matched to a gene: 6. CDR3 length: 13 amino acids. The germline CDR1 and CDR2 sequences are MNHEY and SVGAGI. Here the CDR3 DNA reads TGTGCCAGCAGGGTGACAGGGGTAGATGGCTACACCTTC. Translating gives CASRVTGVDGYTF.

In its sample, this clone ranks as medium-sized. This chain connects TRBV4-3 to TRBJ2-2; unclear D gene. The CDR3 is 13 residues long. Trimming cost V 2 bases and J 8 bases, with 9 bases left between them. The V gene's germline CDR1 is LGHNA and CDR2 YSLEER. This chain's CDR3 is CASSQSSVGELFF. DNA of the CDR3: TGCGCCAGCAGCCAATCCTCCGTGGGGGAGCTGTTTTTT.

V gene TRBV7-2 combines with J gene TRBJ2-2; D gene unclear. CDR3 length: 13 amino acids. Germline CDR1 and CDR2: SGHTA and FQGNSA. The germline V and J ends were trimmed by 2 bases and 6 bases, with 7 bases remaining between them. The CDR3 loop reads CASSLRVSGELFF. In DNA, the CDR3 is TGTGCCAGCAGCTTACGGGTGTCCGGGGAGCTGTTTTTT.

The chain joins TRBV7-2 to TRBJ2-2; 9 bases are shared with TRBD1. After removal of 2 bases from V and 7 bases from J, the junction contained 5 bases not matched to a gene. The germline V gene has CDR1 SGHTA and CDR2 FQGNSA. This CDR3 spans 15 amino acids. CDR3 region: CASSLTGTGIGELFF. The CDR3 region has the DNA TGTGCCAGCAGCTTAACCGGGACAGGGATCGGGGAGCTGTTTTTT. Filled out from reference TRBV7-2 and TRBJ2-2, the complete variable domain reads GAGVSQSPSNKVTEKGKDVELRCDPISGHTALYWYRQSLGQGLEFLIYFQGNSAPDKSGLPSDRFSAERTGGSVSTLTIQRTQQEDSAVYLCASSLTGTGIGELFFGEGSRLTVL.

A few counts support this clone. The chain employs TRBV27 and TRBJ1-4; D is perhaps TRBD1 (5 bases). In germline, CDR1 is MNHEY, CDR2 SMNVEV (reference sequence). Trimming removed 4 bases from V and 5 bases from J, with 8 bases in between. The CDR3 consists of 13 residues. The CDR3 protein is CASSWGRNEKLFF. The DNA of the CDR3 is TGTGCCAGCAGTTGGGGGAGGAATGAAAAACTGTTTTTT.

The CDR3 DNA is TGTGCCAGCAGCCCGGACCCAGGCAATGAGCAGTTCTTC. Protein: CASSPDPGNEQFF. The rearrangement links TRBV7-3 to TRBJ2-1; D unclear. Germline loops: CDR1 SGHTA, CDR2 FQGTGA. The CDR3 is 13 amino acids. Trimming cost V 5 bases and J 6 bases, with 11 bases left between them.

The chain employs TRBV11-3 and TRBJ1-1; 7 nucleotides match TRBD1. There are 13 residues in the CDR3. The V gene's germline CDR1 is SGHNT and CDR2 YENEEA. Trimming cost V 6 bases and J 5 bases; bases outside gene matches: 6. CDR3 region: CASRTLQGTEAFF. The DNA of the CDR3 is TGTGCCAGCAGAACCTTACAGGGGACTGAAGCTTTCTTT.